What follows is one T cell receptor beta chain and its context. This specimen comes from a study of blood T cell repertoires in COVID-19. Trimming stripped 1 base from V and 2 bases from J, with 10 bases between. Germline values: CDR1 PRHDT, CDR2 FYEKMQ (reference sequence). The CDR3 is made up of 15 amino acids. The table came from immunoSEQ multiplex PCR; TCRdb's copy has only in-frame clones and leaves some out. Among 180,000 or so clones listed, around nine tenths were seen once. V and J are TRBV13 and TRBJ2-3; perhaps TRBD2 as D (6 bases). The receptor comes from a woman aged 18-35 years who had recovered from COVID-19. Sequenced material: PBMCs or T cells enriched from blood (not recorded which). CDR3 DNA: TGTGCCAGCAGCTTAGATGGCGGGGTCACAGATACGCAGTATTTT. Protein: CASSLDGGVTDTQYF.